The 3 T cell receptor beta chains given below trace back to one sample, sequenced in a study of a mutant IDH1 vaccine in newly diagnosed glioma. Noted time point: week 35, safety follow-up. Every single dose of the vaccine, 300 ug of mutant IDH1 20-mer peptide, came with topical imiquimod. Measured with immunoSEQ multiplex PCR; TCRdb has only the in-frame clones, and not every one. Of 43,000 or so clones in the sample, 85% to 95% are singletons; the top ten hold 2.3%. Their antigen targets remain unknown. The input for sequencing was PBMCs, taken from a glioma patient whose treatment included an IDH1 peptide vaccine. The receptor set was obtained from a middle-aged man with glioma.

CDR3 DNA sequence: TGTGCCACCAGCAGAGACAAGGGCAGGAACACTGAAGCTTTCTTT. The encoded protein is CATSRDKGRNTEAFF. The rearrangement joins TRBV15 to TRBJ1-1; D is ambiguous. The CDR3 length is 15 residues. The ends were cut back, 0 bases at V and 1 base at J, with 9 bases in the middle. Germline V lookup: CDR1 LNHNV, CDR2 YYDKDF (reference sequence).

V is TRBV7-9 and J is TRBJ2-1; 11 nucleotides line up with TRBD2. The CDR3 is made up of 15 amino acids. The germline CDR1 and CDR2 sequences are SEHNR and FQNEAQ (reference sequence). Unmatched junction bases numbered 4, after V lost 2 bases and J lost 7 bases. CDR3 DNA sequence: TGTGCCAGCAGCTTATCGGGGACTAGCGGTAATGAGCAGTTCTTC. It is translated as CASSLSGTSGNEQFF.

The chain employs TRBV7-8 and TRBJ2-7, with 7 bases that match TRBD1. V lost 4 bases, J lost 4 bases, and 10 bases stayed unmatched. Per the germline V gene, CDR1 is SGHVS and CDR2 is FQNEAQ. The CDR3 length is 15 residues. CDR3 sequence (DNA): TGTGCCAGCAGCTCCCGGGACAGCTACATTTACGAGCAGTACTTC. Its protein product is CASSSRDSYIYEQYF.